The 16 T cell receptor beta chains given below trace back to one sample, sequenced in a study of T cell responses to AZD1222 COVID-19 vaccine. Using immunoSEQ multiplex PCR, the repertoire was profiled, and TCRdb retains in-frame clones only, with some absent. The profile shows roughly 120,000 clones, about 91% of them singletons. Specimen: peripheral blood, collected on day 0 of AZD1222 vaccination. The receptors stem from an adult in good health.

This clone was counted a single time. The chain recombines TRBV10-3 with TRBJ1-6; maybe TRBD1 (5 bases). The CDR3 has 16 residues. CDR1 is ENHRY, CDR2 SYGVKD, per germline. Trimming cost V 0 bases and J 9 bases, with 15 bases left between them. CDR3: CAISESGTGNGSPLHF. Here the CDR3 DNA reads TGTGCCATCAGTGAGTCGGGGACGGGGAACGGTTCACCCCTCCACTTT.

The chain couples TRBV5-4 to TRBJ1-2; 9 bases fit TRBD1. The CDR3 is 14 amino acids. Germline V lookup: CDR1 SGHNT, CDR2 YYREEE (reference sequence). V dropped 5 bases and J dropped 4; count of bases not matched to a gene: 6. The CDR3 DNA reads TGTGCCAGCAGTCAAGGACAGGGGCCCTATGGCTACACCTTC. It specifies CASSQGQGPYGYTF.

This chain links TRBV6-2 or TRBV6-3 with TRBJ1-4; D call uncertain. V gave up 1 base and J gave up 0 bases, with 9 bases separating them. Germline CDR1 is MNHEY and CDR2 is SVGEGT. This CDR3 region has 16 residues. CDR3 loop: CASSYWSLATNEKLFF. The CDR3 nucleotides read TGTGCCAGCAGTTACTGGTCTCTTGCAACTAATGAAAAACTGTTTTTT.

V usage is TRBV5-1 and J usage is TRBJ2-5; the D is unclear. The ends were cut back, 4 bases at V and 1 base at J, with 14 bases in the middle. Germline assignment: CDR1 SGHRS and CDR2 YFSETQ. The CDR3 contains 15 residues. The CDR3, as DNA: TGCGCCAGCAGCCCATCGACTGTAATCCAAGAGACCCAGTACTTC. Its translation: CASSPSTVIQETQYF.

This chain connects TRBV6-5 to TRBJ1-1, with a weak D call TRBD1 (5 bases). Trimming took 0 bases from V and 3 from J, leaving 11 bases between them. This CDR3 comprises 15 residues. Germline V gene data show CDR1 as MNHEY and CDR2 as SVGAGI. The DNA for the CDR3 is TGTGCCAGCAGTTACTCAAAGGGGCTGTACACTGAAGCTTTCTTT. It is translated as CASSYSKGLYTEAFF.

The chain carries TRBV6-6 and TRBJ2-3, with D uncertain. With 4 bases removed from V and 1 base from J, the gap between germline ends came to 6 bases. Germline V gene data show CDR1 as MNHNY and CDR2 as SVGAGI (reference sequence). The CDR3 is 13 residues long. CDR3 protein: CASSSRGTDTQYF. The CDR3, as DNA: TGTGCCAGCAGTTCCCGGGGCACAGATACGCAGTATTTT.

This sequence joins TRBV11-2 and TRBJ2-1, with TRBD2 identical over 9 bases. V trimming: 7 bases; J trimming: 4 bases; junction bases outside the gene matches: 8. Per germline, CDR1 SGHAT and CDR2 FQNNGV. The CDR3 contains 15 residues. The CDR3: CASMGLAGRYNEQFF. The CDR3, as DNA: TGTGCCAGCATGGGGCTAGCGGGACGATACAATGAGCAGTTCTTC.

This clone was observed once. The V gene is TRBV4-3, the J gene TRBJ2-5, with TRBD2 matching 15 bases. Germline CDR1 reads LGHNA; CDR2 reads YSLEER. The CDR3 runs to 16 residues. Unmatched junction bases numbered 1, after V lost 1 base and J lost 4 bases. CDR3 nucleotides: TGCGCCAGCAGCCAAGGGACTAGCGGGAGGGCAGAGACCCAGTACTTC. Amino acids: CASSQGTSGRAETQYF.

The chain is built from TRBV9 and TRBJ2-7; 7 bases agree with TRBD2. Germline assignment: CDR1 SGDLS and CDR2 YYNGEE. With V trimmed by 4 bases and J by 3 bases, 16 bases remained unmatched. CDR3 length: 17 residues. CDR3 region: CASSPRTSRDKLYEQYF. The CDR3 DNA follows: TGTGCCAGCAGCCCCCGGACTAGTCGGGATAAGCTCTACGAGCAGTACTTC.

V and J are TRBV19 and TRBJ1-1; D is unclear. Trimming shortened V by 0 bases and J by 10 bases, and 15 bases separated the two germline ends. This CDR3 has 14 residues. Germline lookup yields CDR1 LNHDA and CDR2 SQIVND (reference sequence). The CDR3 loop reads CASSIDLGRKGAFF. In nucleotides, the CDR3 is TGTGCCAGTAGTATAGACCTCGGGAGAAAGGGAGCTTTCTTT.

This rearrangement joins TRBV10-3 to TRBJ2-7, with D unclear. V was clipped by 10 bases and J by 2 bases, with 18 bases between them. CDR1 ENHRY and CDR2 SYGVKD come from the germline V gene. CDR3 length: 14 amino acids. The CDR3 is CATMVGPITYEQYF. CDR3 in DNA: TGTGCCACCATGGTAGGGCCGATAACCTACGAGCAGTACTTC.

The V call is TRBV12-3 or TRBV12-4, the J call TRBJ2-7; D not resolved. The CDR3 runs 13 residues. Trimming removed 6 bases from V and 5 bases from J, with 14 bases in between. CDR3: CASSLPGGDEQYF. CDR3 DNA sequence: TGTGCCAGCAGCCTACCAGGTGGGGACGAGCAGTACTTC.

The chain has TRBV12-3 or TRBV12-4 and TRBJ1-1, with a tentative D call TRBD1 (5 bases). Trimming cost V 6 bases and J 3 bases, with 8 bases left between them. This CDR3 region has 12 residues. The CDR3 bases are TGTGCCAGCAGGGTGGGGGACACTGAAGCTTTCTTT. Translation: CASRVGDTEAFF.

This clone was counted between two and nine times. This chain links TRBV2 with TRBJ2-1; TRBD2 is a possible D gene (6 bases). From germline, CDR1 is SNHLY and CDR2 FYNNEI. Trimming stripped 8 bases from V and 3 bases from J, with 14 bases between. The CDR3 has 14 residues. CDR3 sequence (DNA): TGTGCCAGCGGTAGGCCTAGCGACTACAATGAGCAGTTCTTC. This sequence encodes CASGRPSDYNEQFF.

CDR3 loop: CSAPISYEQYF. The CDR3 bases are TGCAGTGCTCCGATTTCCTACGAGCAGTACTTC. V usage is TRBV20-1 and J usage is TRBJ2-7; no definite D call. V lost 5 bases and J 1 base, leaving 6 bases between the germline ends. Germline V gene sequence: CDR1 DFQATT, CDR2 SNEGSKA (reference sequence). This CDR3 is built from 11 residues.

In DNA, the CDR3 is TGTGCCAGCAGCTTCCTAGCGGGAGGAACCATTGGCACAGATACGCAGTATTTT. Residues: CASSFLAGGTIGTDTQYF. The chain joins TRBV7-8 to TRBJ2-3; 11 bases are a match to TRBD2. Per the germline V gene, CDR1 is SGHVS and CDR2 is FQNEAQ. The ends lost 3 bases at V and 1 base at J; junction bases unmatched: 9. The CDR3 is 18 amino acids. Filled out from reference TRBV7-8 and TRBJ2-3, the complete variable domain reads GAGVSQSPRYKVAKRGQDVALRCDPISGHVSLFWYQQALGQGPEFLTYFQNEAQLDKSGLPSDRFFAERPEGSVSTLKIQRTQQEDSAVYLCASSFLAGGTIGTDTQYFGPGTRLTVL.